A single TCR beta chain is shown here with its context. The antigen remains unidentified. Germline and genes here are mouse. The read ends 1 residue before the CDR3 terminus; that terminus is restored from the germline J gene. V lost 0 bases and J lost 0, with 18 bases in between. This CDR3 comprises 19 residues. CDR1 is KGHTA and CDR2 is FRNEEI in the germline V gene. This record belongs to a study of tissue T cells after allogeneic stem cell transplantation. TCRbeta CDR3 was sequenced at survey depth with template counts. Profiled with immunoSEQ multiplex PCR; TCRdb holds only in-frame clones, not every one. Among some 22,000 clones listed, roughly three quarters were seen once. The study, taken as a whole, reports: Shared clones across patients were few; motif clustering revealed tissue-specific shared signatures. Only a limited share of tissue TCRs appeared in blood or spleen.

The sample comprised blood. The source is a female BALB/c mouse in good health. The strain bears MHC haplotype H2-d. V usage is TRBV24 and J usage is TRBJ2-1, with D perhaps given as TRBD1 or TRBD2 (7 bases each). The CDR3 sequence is CASSLYTSGGGNNYAEQFF. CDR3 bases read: TGTGCCAGCAGTCTGTATACGTCAGGGGGGGGGAATAACTATGCTGAGCAGTTC.